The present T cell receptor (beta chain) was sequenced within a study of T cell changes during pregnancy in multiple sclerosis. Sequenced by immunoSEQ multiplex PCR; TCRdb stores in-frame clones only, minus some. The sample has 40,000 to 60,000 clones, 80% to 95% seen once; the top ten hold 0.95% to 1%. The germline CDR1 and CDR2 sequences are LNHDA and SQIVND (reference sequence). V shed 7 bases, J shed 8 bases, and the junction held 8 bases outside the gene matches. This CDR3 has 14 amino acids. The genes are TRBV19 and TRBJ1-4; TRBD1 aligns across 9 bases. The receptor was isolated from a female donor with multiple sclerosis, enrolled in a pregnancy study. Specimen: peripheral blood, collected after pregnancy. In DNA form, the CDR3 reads TGTGCCAGTAACATGGACAGGGGTCGCGAAAAACTGTTTTTT. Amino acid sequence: CASNMDRGREKLFF.